The 14 T cell receptor beta chains given below trace back to one sample, sequenced in a study of shared clonotypes between healthy human individuals. Assay: immunoSEQ multiplex PCR; the TCRdb copy retains only in-frame clones and omits some. The sample lists approximately 2.3 million clones, approximately 93% occurring once. Sequencing was done on a sample of naive CD4+ T cells from PBMCs. The subset denotes: CD45RA+ positively selected. The source of these receptors is a man aged 18 to 29 in good health. Some clones in this sample may be carry-over from other donors' samples.

J is TRBJ2-5 and V is TRBV5-1; no reliable D call. Trimming left V 0 bases short and J 3 bases short, with 12 bases between. Germline loops: CDR1 SGHRS, CDR2 YFSETQ. This CDR3 is 15 amino acids long. CDR3 nucleotide sequence: TGCGCCAGCAGCTTGGGTAGCCAGGTCAAAGAGACCCAGTACTTC. This gives the protein CASSLGSQVKETQYF.

The V call is TRBV7-2, the J call TRBJ2-5; possible D gene TRBD1, 6 bases. Per germline, CDR1 SGHTA and CDR2 FQGNSA. The CDR3 covers 16 residues. Trimming removed 0 bases from V and 5 bases from J, with 16 bases in between. CDR3 sequence reads: CASSLAPPDRQETQYF. DNA for the CDR3: TGTGCCAGCAGCTTAGCGCCCCCCGACAGGCAGGAGACCCAGTACTTC.

The genes are TRBV18 and TRBJ2-3, with 9 positions matching TRBD2. Germline CDR1 and CDR2: KGHSH and LQKENI. The trim removed 2 bases at V and 5 bases at J, leaving 5 bases unmatched. This CDR3 contains 15 residues. CDR3 residues: CASSPSLAGLDTQYF. The CDR3 nucleotides read TGTGCCAGCTCACCAAGTCTAGCGGGATTAGATACGCAGTATTTT.

CDR3 sequence: CASSVLPWTPEDTEAFF. CDR3 nucleotide sequence: TGTGCCAGCAGCGTACTCCCTTGGACCCCCGAGGACACTGAAGCTTTCTTT. The chain has TRBV9 and TRBJ1-1; D is unclear. The CDR3 contains 17 residues. V lost 1 base and J 3 bases, leaving 19 bases between the germline ends. Germline V CDR1 and CDR2: SGDLS, YYNGEE.

Concerning this clone: This same CDR3 is encoded by further DNA sequences in the sample. V is TRBV28 and J is TRBJ2-7, with 7 bases identical to TRBD2. Germline V gene lookup returns CDR1 MDHEN and CDR2 SYDVKM. J gave up 4 bases and V 8 bases, and 5 bases lay outside the gene matches. The CDR3 has 12 residues. DNA of the CDR3: TGTGCCAGCCGAAGCGGGGCATACGAGCAGTACTTC. Protein: CASRSGAYEQYF.

The chain carries TRBV7-9 and TRBJ2-2; D gene ambiguous. Between the trimmed V and J ends, which lost 2 bases and 4 bases, there was a span of 8 bases. The CDR3 consists of 14 residues. Germline-derived CDR1 and CDR2 are SEHNR and FQNEAQ (reference sequence). The chain's CDR3 is CASSLPIITGELFF. In DNA, the CDR3 is TGTGCCAGCAGCTTACCCATAATCACCGGGGAGCTGTTTTTT.

The genes are TRBV10-3 and TRBJ2-5; no definite D call. This CDR3 comprises 11 residues. V lost 6 bases, J lost 2 bases, and 4 bases lay in between. The germline V gene has CDR1 ENHRY and CDR2 SYGVKD. This CDR3 is CAIRGQETQYF. The DNA for the CDR3 is TGTGCCATCAGAGGTCAAGAGACCCAGTACTTC.

This chain links TRBV10-3 with TRBJ2-2; the D is unclear. V gave up 4 bases and J gave up 1 base, with 4 bases separating them. In germline, CDR1 is ENHRY, CDR2 SYGVKD. The CDR3 runs to 13 residues. The CDR3 loop reads CAISARNTGELFF. The CDR3 bases are TGTGCCATCAGTGCGCGGAACACCGGGGAGCTGTTTTTT.

V is TRBV25-1 and J is TRBJ1-2; perhaps TRBD1 as D (5 bases). The V end lost 8 bases, the J end lost 0 bases, and 10 bases lay between the germline ends. The CDR3 sequence is 13 residues long. Looked up from germline, CDR1 is MGHDK and CDR2 is SYGVNS. The CDR3 spells CASLGATNYGYTF. The CDR3, as DNA: TGTGCCAGCCTCGGGGCCACTAACTATGGCTACACCTTC.

The rearrangement links TRBV11-2 to TRBJ2-7; 11 bases line up with TRBD1. In germline, CDR1 is SGHAT, CDR2 FQNNGV. After removal of 5 bases from V and 3 bases from J, the junction contained 12 bases not matched to a gene. CDR3 length: 17 residues. Written as DNA, the CDR3 is TGTGCCAGCAGCCCGGACAGGGGGCGAGCGGGAAGCTACGAGCAGTACTTC. This sequence encodes CASSPDRGRAGSYEQYF.

V is TRBV27 and J is TRBJ2-2, with 8 nucleotides matching TRBD2. The germline V gene encodes CDR1 MNHEY and CDR2 SMNVEV (reference sequence). The length of the CDR3 is 15 residues. After removal of 4 bases from V and 3 bases from J, the junction contained 4 bases not matched to a gene. The CDR3 DNA reads as TGTGCCAGCAGTTGGATAGCGGGATACACCGGGGAGCTGTTTTTT. This translates into CASSWIAGYTGELFF.

The table lists this clone with a count of one. The chain recombines TRBV27 with TRBJ2-7; no reliable D call. Trimming removed 5 bases at V and 6 bases at J, with 23 bases between. Germline values: CDR1 MNHEY, CDR2 SMNVEV (reference sequence). The CDR3 consists of 16 residues. The CDR3 loop is CASSEKPSLVGFEQYF. CDR3 DNA: TGTGCCAGCAGTGAAAAACCCTCCCTAGTCGGCTTCGAGCAGTACTTC.

The table lists this clone with a count of one. The chain is built from TRBV7-2 and TRBJ1-5, with 11 bases identical to TRBD1. Per the germline V gene, CDR1 is SGHTA and CDR2 is FQGNSA. With V trimmed by 5 bases and J by 9 bases, 9 bases remained unmatched. The CDR3 totals 15 residues. The CDR3 DNA is TGTGCCAGCAGCCCAGGACAGGGGGCGCAGGGGCCCCAGCATTTT. This translates into CASSPGQGAQGPQHF.

The chain joins TRBV18 to TRBJ2-5, with D maybe TRBD1 (6 bases). Germline V gene lookup returns CDR1 KGHSH and CDR2 LQKENI. V was trimmed by 2 bases and J by 2 bases, leaving 15 bases between them. The CDR3 sequence is 16 residues long. CDR3: CASSPRRAGVQETQYF. CDR3 nucleotides: TGTGCCAGCTCACCAAGGCGGGCAGGGGTACAAGAGACCCAGTACTTC.